The next 5 T cell receptor beta chains were all read from a single sample in a study of vaccination and CD4 T cells after COVID-19 (dated by TCRdb to the early 2020s). The sample's treatment or condition label is to be understood as: roughly ten-day PBMC culture with coronavirus spike peptide pools or control peptides (ViraFEST assay). Libraries were constructed by PCR. The run used an Illumina iSeq 100. TCR sequencing of DNA from cultured CD4+ T cells used the Oncomine TCR Beta short-read assay at the Johns Hopkins FTIC core. The raw public reads went through TCRdb reprocessing: fastp at Q25, MiXCR clone calling, in-frame beta chains kept. When rows share a CDR3 protein, they turn into one entry using the most common DNA and genes. The sample yields roughly 10,000 distinct CDR3 sequences; approximately 29% were counted once. Around a sixth of the sample goes to the ten largest clones. For these TCRs, the target antigens are not known.

Source: CD4+ T cells from blood, cultured in vitro, taken after SARS-CoV-2 vaccination. All receptors come from a human donor who had recovered from COVID-19.

J is TRBJ2-1 and V is TRBV7-9; 10 positions agree with TRBD2. This CDR3 contains 15 residues. V was pared by 3 bases and J by 4 bases, with 3 bases of the junction left unmatched. Germline CDR1 is SEHNR and CDR2 is FQNEAQ (reference sequence). The CDR3, as DNA: TGTGCCAGCAGCTTGGTAGCGGGAGGTTACAATGAGCAGTTCTTC. It is translated as CASSLVAGGYNEQFF.

The V and J genes are TRBV19 and TRBJ2-1; 10 bases agree with TRBD2. This CDR3 has 15 amino acids. J lost 3 bases, V lost 6 bases, and 5 bases had no gene match. Germline assignment: CDR1 LNHDA and CDR2 SQIVND (reference sequence). The DNA for the CDR3 is TGTGCCAGTAGATGGACTAGCGGAAACTACAATGAGCAGTTCTTC. Its translation: CASRWTSGNYNEQFF.

This clonotype was seen only a few times. The chain combines TRBV5-6 with TRBJ2-7; TRBD1 matches at 8 bases. Trimming cost V 4 bases and J 3 bases; bases outside gene matches: 9. Germline assignment: CDR1 SGHDT and CDR2 YYEEEE. This CDR3 comprises 15 residues. In DNA, the CDR3 is TGTGCCAGCAGCGCCCCTGACAGGGGCCTCTACGAGCAGTACTTC. Protein: CASSAPDRGLYEQYF.

There are a few counts of this clonotype. Sequence at one end of the junction differs from germline and may be a read error. The rearrangement uses TRBV7-7 and TRBJ2-7, with 13 bases matching TRBD2. CDR1 and CDR2 (germline): SSHAT, FNYEAQ (reference sequence). The CDR3 sequence is 14 residues long. This CDR3 is CASSRTSGSYEQYF. The CDR3 DNA sequence: TGTGCTAGCAGCCGGACTAGCGGGAGCTACGAGCAGTACTTC.

This clonotype was detected a few times. The chain recombines TRBV6-5 with TRBJ2-2; D not resolved. Deletions cut 4 bases from V and 1 base from J, with 10 bases between. Germline loops: CDR1 MNHEY, CDR2 SVGAGI. The CDR3 spans 15 residues. The CDR3 loop is CASSSLGLNTGELFF. CDR3 DNA sequence: TGTGCCAGCAGTTCCCTGGGCCTGAACACCGGGGAGCTGTTTTTT.